Following are 2 T cell receptor beta chains from one sample sequenced in a study of PD-L1 blockade in urothelial cancer. Generated by immunoSEQ multiplex PCR, the TCRdb table keeps only in-frame clones and is missing some. The table shows tens of thousands of clones, with around 85% occurring only once. This sample's time point: pretreatment peripheral blood. Sample: PBMCs, taken around atezolizumab (anti-PD-L1) treatment. These receptors came from a man at least 80 years old with urothelial cancer.

The J gene is TRBJ2-3, the V gene TRBV25-1; D may be TRBD1 (5 bases). V gave up 6 bases and J gave up 4 bases, with 11 bases separating them. The length of the CDR3 is 13 residues. Germline V gene lookup returns CDR1 MGHDK and CDR2 SYGVNS. As DNA, the CDR3 is TGTGCCAGCAGCCTTCAGGGCGCAGATACGCAGTATTTT. Amino acid sequence: CASSLQGADTQYF.

The chain carries TRBV6-5 and TRBJ2-3, with D uncertain. Germline CDR1 is MNHEY and CDR2 is SVGAGI. V was cut by 2 bases and J by 5 bases, with 5 bases left in between. This CDR3 region has 12 residues. The CDR3 sequence is CASSYPGDTQYF. CDR3 sequence (DNA): TGTGCCAGCAGTTACCCGGGAGATACGCAGTATTTT.